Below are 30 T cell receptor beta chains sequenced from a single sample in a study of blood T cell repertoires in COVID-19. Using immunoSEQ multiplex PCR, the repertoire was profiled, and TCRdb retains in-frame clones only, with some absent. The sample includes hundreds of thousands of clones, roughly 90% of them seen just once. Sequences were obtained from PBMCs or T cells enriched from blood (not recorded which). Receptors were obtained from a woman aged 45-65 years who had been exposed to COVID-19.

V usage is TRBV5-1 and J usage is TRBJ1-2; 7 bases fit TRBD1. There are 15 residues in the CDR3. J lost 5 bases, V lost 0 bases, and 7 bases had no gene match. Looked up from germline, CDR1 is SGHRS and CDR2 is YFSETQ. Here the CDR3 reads CASSLAETGWYGYTF. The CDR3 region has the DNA TGCGCCAGCAGCTTGGCCGAGACAGGGTGGTATGGCTACACCTTC.

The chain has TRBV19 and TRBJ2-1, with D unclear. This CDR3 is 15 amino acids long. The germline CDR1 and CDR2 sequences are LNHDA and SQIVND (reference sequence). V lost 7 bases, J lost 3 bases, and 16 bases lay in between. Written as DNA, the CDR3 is TGTGCCAGTACCACAGCAGGTTCGGACTACAATGAGCAGTTCTTC. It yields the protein CASTTAGSDYNEQFF.

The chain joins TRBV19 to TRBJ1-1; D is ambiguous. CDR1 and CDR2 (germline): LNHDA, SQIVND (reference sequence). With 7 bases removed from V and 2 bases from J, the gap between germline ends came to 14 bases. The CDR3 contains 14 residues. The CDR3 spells CASIEFPRNTEAFF. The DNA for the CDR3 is TGTGCCAGTATAGAGTTCCCGAGAAACACTGAAGCTTTCTTT.

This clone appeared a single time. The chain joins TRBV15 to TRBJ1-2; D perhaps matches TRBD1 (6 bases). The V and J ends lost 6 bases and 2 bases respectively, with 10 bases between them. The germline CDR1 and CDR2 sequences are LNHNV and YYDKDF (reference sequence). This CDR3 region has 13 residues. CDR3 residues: CATRNRDNYGYTF. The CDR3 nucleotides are TGTGCCACCAGAAACAGGGACAACTATGGCTACACCTTC.

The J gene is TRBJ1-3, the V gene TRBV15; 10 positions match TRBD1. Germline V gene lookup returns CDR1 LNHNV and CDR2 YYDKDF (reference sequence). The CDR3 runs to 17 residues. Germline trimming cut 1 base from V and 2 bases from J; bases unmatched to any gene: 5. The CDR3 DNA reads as TGTGCCACCAGCAGAGGGTCCGGGACAGGGGCTGGAAACACCATATATTTT. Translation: CATSRGSGTGAGNTIYF.

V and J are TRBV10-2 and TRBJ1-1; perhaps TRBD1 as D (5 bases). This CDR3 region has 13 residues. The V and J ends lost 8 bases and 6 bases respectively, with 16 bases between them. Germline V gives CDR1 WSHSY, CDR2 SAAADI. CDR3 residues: CASSLWGDAEAFF. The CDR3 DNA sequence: TGCGCCAGCTCCTTATGGGGGGACGCTGAAGCTTTCTTT.

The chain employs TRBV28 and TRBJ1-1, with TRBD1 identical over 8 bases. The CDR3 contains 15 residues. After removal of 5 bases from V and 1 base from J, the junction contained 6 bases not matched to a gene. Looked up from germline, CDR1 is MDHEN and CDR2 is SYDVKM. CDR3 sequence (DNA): TGTGCCAGCAGTCCCCGGACAGGGACGAACACTGAAGCTTTCTTT. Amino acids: CASSPRTGTNTEAFF.

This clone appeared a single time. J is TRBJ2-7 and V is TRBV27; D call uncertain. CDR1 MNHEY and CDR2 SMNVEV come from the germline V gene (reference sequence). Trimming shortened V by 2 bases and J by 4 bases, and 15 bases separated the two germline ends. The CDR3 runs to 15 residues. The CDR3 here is CASSLLTAIGYEQYF. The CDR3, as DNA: TGTGCCAGCAGTTTACTGACGGCTATCGGGTACGAGCAGTACTTC.

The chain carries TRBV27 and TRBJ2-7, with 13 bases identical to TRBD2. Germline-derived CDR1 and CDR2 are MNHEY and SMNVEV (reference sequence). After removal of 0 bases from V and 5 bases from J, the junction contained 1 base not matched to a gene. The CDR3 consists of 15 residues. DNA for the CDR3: TGTGCCAGCAGTTTATCCACTAGCGGGGGGGACGAGCAGTACTTC. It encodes CASSLSTSGGDEQYF.

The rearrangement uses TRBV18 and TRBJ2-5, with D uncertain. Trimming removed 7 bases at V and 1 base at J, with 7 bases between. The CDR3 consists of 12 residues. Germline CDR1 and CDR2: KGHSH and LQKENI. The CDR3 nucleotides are TGTGCCAGCTTATCCCTCCAAGAGACCCAGTACTTC. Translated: CASLSLQETQYF.

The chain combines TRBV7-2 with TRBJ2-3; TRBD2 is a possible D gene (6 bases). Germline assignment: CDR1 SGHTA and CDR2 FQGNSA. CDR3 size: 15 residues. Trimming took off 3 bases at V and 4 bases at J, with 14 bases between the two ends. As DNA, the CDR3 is TGTGCCAGCAGCTTTCTGGGGGGATTCCCAGATACGCAGTATTTT. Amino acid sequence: CASSFLGGFPDTQYF.

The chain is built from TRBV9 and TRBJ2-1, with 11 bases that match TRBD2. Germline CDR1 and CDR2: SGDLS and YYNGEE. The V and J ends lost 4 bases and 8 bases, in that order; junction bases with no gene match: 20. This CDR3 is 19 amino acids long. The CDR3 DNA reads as TGTGCCAGCAGCCTCAGTGGTCTAGCGGGGGGTGGAGGTGTCGATGAGCAGTTCTTC. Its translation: CASSLSGLAGGGGVDEQFF. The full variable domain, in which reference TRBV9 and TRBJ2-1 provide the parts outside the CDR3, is DSGVTQTPKHLITATGQRVTLRCSPRSGDLSVYWYQQSLDQGLQFLIQYYNGEERAKGNILERFSAQQFPDLHSELNLSSLELGDSALYFCASSLSGLAGGGGVDEQFFGPGTRLTVL.

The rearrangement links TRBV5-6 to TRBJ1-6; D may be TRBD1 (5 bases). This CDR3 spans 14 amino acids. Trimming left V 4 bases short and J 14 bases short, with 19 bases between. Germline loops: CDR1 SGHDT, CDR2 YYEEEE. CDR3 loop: CASSVRGQTKALHF. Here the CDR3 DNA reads TGTGCCAGCAGCGTGCGGGGCCAGACAAAGGCCCTCCACTTT.

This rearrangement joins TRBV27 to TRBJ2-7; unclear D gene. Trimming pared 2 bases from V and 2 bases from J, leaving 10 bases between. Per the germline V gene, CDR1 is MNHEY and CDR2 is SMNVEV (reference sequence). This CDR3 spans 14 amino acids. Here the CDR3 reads CASSLRRHPYEQYF. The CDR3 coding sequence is TGTGCCAGCAGTTTACGCAGGCACCCCTACGAGCAGTACTTC.

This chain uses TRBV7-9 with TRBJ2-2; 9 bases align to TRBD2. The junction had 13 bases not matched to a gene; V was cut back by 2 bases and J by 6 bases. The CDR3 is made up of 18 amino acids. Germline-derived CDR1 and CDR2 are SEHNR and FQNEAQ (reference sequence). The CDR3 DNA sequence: TGTGCCAGCAGCTTATCTGGCGGGGGGGCCGGAGCTGCCGGGGAGCTGTTTTTT. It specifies CASSLSGGGAGAAGELFF. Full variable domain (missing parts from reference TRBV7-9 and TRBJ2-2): DTGVSQNPRHKITKRGQNVTFRCDPISEHNRLYWYRQTLGQGPEFLTYFQNEAQLEKSRLLSDRFSAERPKGSFSTLEIQRTEQGDSAMYLCASSLSGGGAGAAGELFFGEGSRLTVL.

CDR3 nucleotides: TGTGCCAGTAGCCCGGGACAGTATAATTCACCCCTCCACTTT. Translation: CASSPGQYNSPLHF. This rearrangement joins TRBV19 to TRBJ1-6; TRBD1 aligns across 7 bases. V dropped 6 bases and J dropped 4; count of bases not matched to a gene: 3. This CDR3 contains 14 residues. Germline CDR1 reads LNHDA; CDR2 reads SQIVND (reference sequence).

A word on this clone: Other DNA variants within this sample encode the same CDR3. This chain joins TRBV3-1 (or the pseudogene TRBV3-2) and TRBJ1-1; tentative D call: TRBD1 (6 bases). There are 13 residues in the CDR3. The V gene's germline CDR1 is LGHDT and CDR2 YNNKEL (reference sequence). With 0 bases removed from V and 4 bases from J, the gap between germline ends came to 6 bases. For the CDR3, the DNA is TGTGCCAGCAGCCAAGACAGGGGCACTGAAGCTTTCTTT. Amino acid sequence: CASSQDRGTEAFF.

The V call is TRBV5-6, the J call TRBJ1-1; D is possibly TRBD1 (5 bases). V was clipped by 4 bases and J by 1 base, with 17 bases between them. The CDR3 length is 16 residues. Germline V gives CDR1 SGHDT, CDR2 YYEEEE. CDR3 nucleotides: TGTGCCAGCAGCACCAATCAGGGTTCGGGGAACACTGAAGCTTTCTTT. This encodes CASSTNQGSGNTEAFF.

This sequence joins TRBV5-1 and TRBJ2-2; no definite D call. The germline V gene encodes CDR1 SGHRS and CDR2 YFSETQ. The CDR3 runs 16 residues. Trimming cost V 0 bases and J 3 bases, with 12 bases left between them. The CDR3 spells CASSLDPPGDTGELFF. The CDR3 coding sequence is TGCGCCAGCAGCTTGGACCCTCCCGGTGACACCGGGGAGCTGTTTTTT.

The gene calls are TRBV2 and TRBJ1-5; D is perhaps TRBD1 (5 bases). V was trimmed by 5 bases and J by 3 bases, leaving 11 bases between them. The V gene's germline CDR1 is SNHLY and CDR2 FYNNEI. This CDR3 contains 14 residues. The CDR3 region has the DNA TGTGCCAGCAGTTTATCGACAGTCAATCAGCCCCAGCATTTT. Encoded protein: CASSLSTVNQPQHF.

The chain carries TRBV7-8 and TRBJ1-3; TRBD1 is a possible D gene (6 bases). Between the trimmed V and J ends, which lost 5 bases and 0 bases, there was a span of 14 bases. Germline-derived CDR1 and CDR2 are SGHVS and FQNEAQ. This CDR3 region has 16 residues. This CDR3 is CASSTRTVSSGNTIYF. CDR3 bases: TGTGCCAGCAGCACGCGGACAGTGTCCTCTGGAAACACCATATATTTT.

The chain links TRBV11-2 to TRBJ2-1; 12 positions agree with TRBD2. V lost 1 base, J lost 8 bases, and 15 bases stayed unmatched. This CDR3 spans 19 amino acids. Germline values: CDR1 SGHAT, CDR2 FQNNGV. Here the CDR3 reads CASSLARTPASGGAYEQFF. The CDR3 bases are TGTGCCAGCAGCTTAGCCCGGACCCCGGCTAGCGGGGGGGCTTATGAGCAGTTCTTC.

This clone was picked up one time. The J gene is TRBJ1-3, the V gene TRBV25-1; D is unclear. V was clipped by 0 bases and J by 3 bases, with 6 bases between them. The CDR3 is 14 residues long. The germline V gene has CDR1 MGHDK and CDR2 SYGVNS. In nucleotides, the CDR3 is TGTGCCAGCAGTGAATATGGAGTTGGAAACACCATATATTTT. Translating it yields CASSEYGVGNTIYF.

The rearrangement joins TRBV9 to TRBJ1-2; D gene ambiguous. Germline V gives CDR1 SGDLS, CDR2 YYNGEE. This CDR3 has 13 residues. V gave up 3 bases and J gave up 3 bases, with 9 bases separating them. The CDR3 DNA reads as TGTGCCAGCAGCGCAAGCGGGGACTATGGCTACACCTTC. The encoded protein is CASSASGDYGYTF.

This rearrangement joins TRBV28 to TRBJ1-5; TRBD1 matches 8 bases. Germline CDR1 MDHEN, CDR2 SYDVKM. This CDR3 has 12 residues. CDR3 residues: CASRTGSQPQHF. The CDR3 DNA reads TGTGCGTCACGGACAGGGAGCCAGCCCCAGCATTTT.

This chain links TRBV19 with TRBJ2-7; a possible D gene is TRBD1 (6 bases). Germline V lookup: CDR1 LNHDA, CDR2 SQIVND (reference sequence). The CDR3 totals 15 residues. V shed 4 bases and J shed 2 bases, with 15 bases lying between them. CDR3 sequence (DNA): TGTGCCAGTAGTAGCCGGGACACCCGTCCCTACGAGCAGTACTTC. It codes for CASSSRDTRPYEQYF.

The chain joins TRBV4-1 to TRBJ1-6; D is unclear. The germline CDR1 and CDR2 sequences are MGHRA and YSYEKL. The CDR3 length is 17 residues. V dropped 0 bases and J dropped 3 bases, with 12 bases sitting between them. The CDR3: CASSQDHGEGYNSPLHF. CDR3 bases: TGCGCCAGCAGCCAAGATCACGGAGAGGGCTATAATTCACCCCTCCACTTT.

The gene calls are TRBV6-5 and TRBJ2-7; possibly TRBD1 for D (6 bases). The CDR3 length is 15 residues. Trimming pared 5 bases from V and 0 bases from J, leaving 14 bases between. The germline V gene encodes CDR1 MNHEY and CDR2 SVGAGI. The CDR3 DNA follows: TGTGCCAGCAGTACCCCCGGGACAATCTCCTACGAGCAGTACTTC. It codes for CASSTPGTISYEQYF.

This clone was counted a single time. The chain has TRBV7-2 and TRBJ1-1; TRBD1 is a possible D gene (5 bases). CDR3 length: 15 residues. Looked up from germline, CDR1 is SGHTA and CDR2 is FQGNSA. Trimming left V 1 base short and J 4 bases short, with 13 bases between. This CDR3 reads CASSLDRGIGTEAFF. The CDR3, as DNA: TGTGCCAGCAGCTTAGATCGGGGGATTGGCACTGAAGCTTTCTTT.

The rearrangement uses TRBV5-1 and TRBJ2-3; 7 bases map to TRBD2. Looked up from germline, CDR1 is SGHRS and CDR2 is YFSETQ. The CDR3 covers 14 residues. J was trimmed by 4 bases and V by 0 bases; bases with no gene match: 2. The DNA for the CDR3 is TGCGCCAGCAGCTTGGGAACTAGCGCAGATACGCAGTATTTT. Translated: CASSLGTSADTQYF.